The clone carrying this T cell receptor (beta chain) appeared once. What it binds is unknown. The CDR3 contains 14 residues. Looked up from germline, CDR1 is LGHNA and CDR2 is YNFKEQ. The trim removed 4 bases at V and 2 bases at J, leaving 5 bases unmatched. Clones were sequenced by immunoSEQ multiplex PCR, and TCRdb holds only the in-frame ones, with some missing. The sample gives 35,000 or so clones, around 82% of which show up once; about a sixth is in the top ten. The entry originates in a study of PD-L1 blockade in urothelial cancer. Overall study context: Researchers found blood samples held a median of approximately 150,000 T cells.

Indicated time point: pretreatment peripheral blood. Patients had locally advanced or metastatic urothelial carcinoma. Findings of the study overall: Better survival was predicted by below-median pretreatment blood TCR clonality. For durable-benefit patients, tumor-associated blood clones expanded more at 3 weeks.

The sample here was PBMCs, taken around atezolizumab (anti-PD-L1) treatment. The clonotype comes from a man aged 60-69 years with urothelial cancer. The chain is built from TRBV4-2 and TRBJ2-7; 7 positions match TRBD2. The CDR3 spells CASSLASGPYEQYF. The CDR3 DNA follows: TGTGCCAGCAGCCTGGCTAGCGGACCCTACGAGCAGTACTTC.